This T cell receptor beta chain was captured by sequencing in a study of shared clonotypes between healthy human individuals. Regarding this clone: In the same sample, other DNA sequences code for this CDR3.

Each subset's genomic DNA was split evenly across several immunoSEQ plates. Sequencing used immunoSEQ multiplex PCR; TCRdb keeps in-frame clones, though not all of them. The sample carries about 2.3 million clones, 85% to 95% recorded once. This sequence originates from a man aged 18 to 35 in good health. Some clones in this sample may be carry-over from other donors' samples. Sequencing used naive CD4+ T cells from PBMCs. Indicated subset: CD45RA+ positively selected.

The CDR3 loop is CASSLSGVNTGELFF. CDR3 nucleotides: TGTGCCAGCAGTTTATCCGGGGTTAACACCGGGGAGCTGTTTTTT. The genes are TRBV28 and TRBJ2-2; perhaps TRBD2 as D (5 bases). CDR1 MDHEN and CDR2 SYDVKM come from the germline V gene. The CDR3 length is 15 residues. V was cut by 1 base and J by 2 bases, with 8 bases left in between.